Below, 20 T cell receptor beta chains from the same sample are listed, as sequenced in a study of human T cells and chemical hapten exposure. The time point is: pre-sensitization, week 0. The treatment denotes: therapeutic diphenylcyclopropenone sensitization with weekly scalp DPC. MiXCR was run by TCRdb on the RACE reads, yielding one entry per CDR3 protein. The data contain 95,000 to 150,000 distinct CDR3 sequences, roughly 13% of them singletons. Specimen: whole blood, collected in connection with sensitization to the hapten diphenylcyclopropenone (DPC). These TCRs come from a young woman with alopecia areata. Some clones in this sample may be carry-over from other donors' samples.

This clonotype was detected a few times. The rearrangement joins TRBV11-2 to TRBJ2-2; TRBD1 aligns across 10 bases. The CDR3 has 16 amino acids. Trimming at V came to 6 bases and at J to 4 bases, leaving 8 bases not matched to a gene. The germline V gene has CDR1 SGHAT and CDR2 FQNNGV. The CDR3 reads CASSYRTGGTTGELFF. The CDR3 DNA reads as TGTGCCAGCAGTTACCGGACAGGGGGTACCACCGGGGAGCTGTTTTTT. The full variable domain, completed using reference TRBV11-2 and TRBJ2-2, is EAGVAQSPRYKIIEKRQSVAFWCNPISGHATLYWYQQILGQGPKLLIQFQNNGVVDDSQLPKDRFSAERLKGVDSTLKIQPAKLEDSAVYLCASSYRTGGTTGELFFGEGSRLTVL.

This clonotype occurred a few times. The V and J genes are TRBV29-1 and TRBJ2-2; 9 nucleotides align to TRBD1. J was trimmed by 6 bases and V by 3 bases; bases with no gene match: 2. CDR1 and CDR2 (germline): SQVTM, ANQGSEA. There are 13 residues in the CDR3. CDR3 bases: TGCAGCGTTGAGGGACAGGGTGCCGGGGAGCTGTTTTTT. It specifies CSVEGQGAGELFF.

This clonotype appeared a few times. The chain employs TRBV9 and TRBJ1-1; D ambiguous. Germline CDR1 and CDR2: SGDLS and YYNGEE. This CDR3 comprises 13 residues. V shed 0 bases and J shed 6 bases, with 9 bases lying between them. The DNA of the CDR3 is TGTGCCAGCAGCGTAGTTCCGGGTCCTGAAGCTTTCTTT. Protein: CASSVVPGPEAFF.

There are a few counts of this clonotype. The chain is built from TRBV12-5 and TRBJ2-2; D is unresolved. Germline loops: CDR1 LGHNT, CDR2 FRNRAP. Deletions cut 6 bases from V and 3 bases from J, with 2 bases between. There are 11 residues in the CDR3. CDR3 coding DNA: TGTGCTAGTGGATACACCGGGGAGCTGTTTTTT. Residues: CASGYTGELFF.

This clonotype was seen only a few times. Mismatch with germline at one junction end may stem from a read error. CDR3 DNA sequence: TGTGCCAGCACCCAGGAAGGCATTGTGAACTTC. Its protein is CASTQEGIVNF. This sequence joins TRBV28 and TRBJ2-7, with D unclear. This CDR3 has 11 amino acids. Looked up from germline, CDR1 is MDHEN and CDR2 is SYDVKM.

Only a few counts were recorded for this clonotype. The chain employs TRBV7-2 and TRBJ2-5, with 7 bases matching TRBD1. Germline-derived CDR1 and CDR2 are SGHTA and FQGNSA. This CDR3 is 14 amino acids long. The trim removed 6 bases at V and 2 bases at J, leaving 6 bases unmatched. The CDR3 reads CASSRGQAQETQYF. Here the CDR3 DNA reads TGTGCCAGCAGTCGAGGACAGGCACAAGAGACCCAGTACTTC.

This clonotype was recorded many times. This chain uses TRBV5-1 with TRBJ2-7, with TRBD1 as a possible D gene (6 bases). The germline V and J ends were trimmed by 5 bases and 0 bases, with 9 bases remaining between them. CDR3 length: 13 residues. The germline gives CDR1 SGHRS, CDR2 YFSETQ. The CDR3 reads CASSYRDSYEQYF. The CDR3 bases are TGCGCCAGCAGTTACAGGGACTCCTACGAGCAGTACTTC.

This clonotype was seen many times. The chain uses TRBV6-5 and TRBJ1-3, with a tentative D call TRBD1 (6 bases). There are 16 residues in the CDR3. Trimming cost V 0 bases and J 1 base, with 10 bases left between them. CDR1 is MNHEY and CDR2 is SVGAGI in the germline V gene. Written as DNA, the CDR3 is TGTGCCAGCAGTTACTCAGTGGGGGCTTCTGGAAACACCATATATTTT. Amino acids: CASSYSVGASGNTIYF.

This clonotype appeared a few times. The J gene is TRBJ2-3, the V gene TRBV6-5, with 10 bases that match TRBD2. The CDR3 consists of 15 residues. With 6 bases clipped from V and 0 bases from J, the junction kept 3 bases outside the gene matches. CDR1 MNHEY and CDR2 SVGAGI come from the germline V gene. CDR3 bases: TGTGCCAGCAGACTAGCGGGGAGTAGCACAGATACGCAGTATTTT. This sequence encodes CASRLAGSSTDTQYF.

This rearrangement joins TRBV30 to TRBJ2-3; tentatively, D is TRBD1 (5 bases). Trimming cost V 0 bases and J 2 bases, with 9 bases left between them. This CDR3 has 14 residues. CDR1 is GTSNPN, CDR2 SVGIG, per germline (reference sequence). The CDR3 DNA follows: TGTGCCTGGAGTGTACAGGACCCCACAGATACGCAGTATTTT. Translating gives CAWSVQDPTDTQYF.

The gene calls are TRBV25-1 and TRBJ2-3, with D perhaps assigned TRBD1 or TRBD2 (5 bases each). V dropped 4 bases and J dropped 5 bases, with 13 bases sitting between them. CDR3 length equals 14 residues. CDR1 and CDR2 from the germline V gene are MGHDK and SYGVNS. As DNA, the CDR3 is TGTGCCAGCAGTGCCGGGACCCTGAAAGATACGCAGTATTTT. It is translated as CASSAGTLKDTQYF.

In its sample, this clonotype was seen once. A single base separates this from a much larger clone, so it may be a read error. The chain combines TRBV5-1 with TRBJ2-1; the match to TRBD1 covers 7 bases. The germline V gene has CDR1 SGHRS and CDR2 YFSETQ. V was clipped by 4 bases and J by 10 bases; unmatched bases: 8. The CDR3 runs to 13 residues. The DNA of the CDR3 is TGCGCCAGCAGCCCAGGAGACAGGGCCGAGCAGTTCTTC. Translated: CASSPGDRAEQFF.

This clonotype was counted a few times. The chain employs TRBV11-2 and TRBJ2-7; possible D gene TRBD2, 7 bases. The CDR3 contains 13 residues. Trimming removed 5 bases from V and 3 bases from J, with 11 bases in between. Germline V gene sequence: CDR1 SGHAT, CDR2 FQNNGV. CDR3 protein: CASSRGDYYEQYF. Written as DNA, the CDR3 is TGTGCCAGCAGCAGGGGGGACTACTACGAGCAGTACTTC. Full variable domain (missing parts from reference TRBV11-2 and TRBJ2-7): EAGVAQSPRYKIIEKRQSVAFWCNPISGHATLYWYQQILGQGPKLLIQFQNNGVVDDSQLPKDRFSAERLKGVDSTLKIQPAKLEDSAVYLCASSRGDYYEQYFGPGTRLTVT.

At least ten counts were recorded for this clonotype. The gene calls are TRBV5-5 and TRBJ1-6; no firm D call. The V end lost 0 bases, the J end lost 5 bases, and 6 bases lay between the germline ends. CDR3 length: 14 residues. Looked up from germline, CDR1 is SGHKS and CDR2 is YYEKEE (reference sequence). The CDR3 loop is CASSLEVNNSPLHF. CDR3 DNA: TGTGCCAGCAGCTTGGAGGTCAATAATTCACCCCTCCACTTT.

This clonotype was picked up a small number of times. The chain has TRBV5-1 and TRBJ2-6; D remains unclear. Looked up from germline, CDR1 is SGHRS and CDR2 is YFSETQ. CDR3 length: 16 residues. Trimming removed 3 bases from V and 0 bases from J, with 10 bases in between. In DNA form, the CDR3 reads TGCGCCAGCAGCTCGACCGCCTTCTCTGGGGCCAACGTCCTGACTTTC. This codes for CASSSTAFSGANVLTF.

This clonotype has a handful of counts. V usage is TRBV27 and J usage is TRBJ2-4, with unresolved D. CDR3 size: 14 residues. Per germline, CDR1 MNHEY and CDR2 SMNVEV (reference sequence). Trimming took 4 bases from V and 1 from J, leaving 8 bases between them. The CDR3 region is CASSSLGAKNIQYF. In DNA, the CDR3 is TGTGCCAGCAGTTCCCTGGGGGCCAAAAACATTCAGTACTTC.

The chain joins TRBV7-9 to TRBJ1-6; tentatively, D is TRBD1 (5 bases). The CDR3 has 17 amino acids. Per the germline V gene, CDR1 is SEHNR and CDR2 is FQNEAQ (reference sequence). V was trimmed by 5 bases and J by 7 bases, leaving 21 bases between them. Written as DNA, the CDR3 is TGTGCCAGCAGCCTCTTCCCGACAGCCACATCCAATTCACCCCTCCACTTT. Protein sequence: CASSLFPTATSNSPLHF.

This clonotype came up a few times. V is TRBV9 and J is TRBJ2-1; either TRBD1 or TRBD2 may supply D (6 bases each). The CDR3 length is 14 residues. Per germline, CDR1 SGDLS and CDR2 YYNGEE. V lost 3 bases, J lost 2 bases, and 9 bases lay in between. The CDR3 loop reads CASSEGEAYNEQFF. The DNA for the CDR3 is TGTGCCAGCAGCGAGGGGGAGGCCTACAATGAGCAGTTCTTC.

The table lists this clonotype with a few counts. The chain employs TRBV20-1 and TRBJ2-1; 9 nucleotides align to TRBD2. Germline V gene sequence: CDR1 DFQATT, CDR2 SNEGSKA (reference sequence). There are 15 residues in the CDR3. V shed 6 bases, J shed 6 bases, and the junction held 12 bases outside the gene matches. CDR3 bases: TGCAGTGCCTCCCAGGCTAGCGGGGTCAGCAATGAGCAGTTCTTC. Protein sequence: CSASQASGVSNEQFF.

This clonotype came up a few times. The chain combines TRBV5-4 with TRBJ1-2, with TRBD1 identical over 7 bases. Losses at the gene ends were 0 bases for V and 4 bases for J; bases not matched to a gene: 6. The CDR3 spans 15 residues. CDR1 and CDR2 from the germline V gene are SGHNT and YYREEE (reference sequence). The CDR3 here is CASSLAGRGSYGYTF. In DNA form, the CDR3 reads TGTGCCAGCAGCTTGGCCGGCAGGGGGTCCTATGGCTACACCTTC.